These 20 T cell receptor beta chains were sequenced from one sample in a study of blood T cell repertoires in COVID-19 (dated by TCRdb to 2020 to 2022). The library was produced with the immunoSEQ multiplex PCR assay. In TCRdb, the immuneACCESS table is reduced to in-frame sequences with V and J assigned. These tables do not hold every clone; where another copy was compared, an unresolved V gene accounts for under half, and the others remain unexplained. This sample gives tens of thousands of clones in total; around 89% of them show up just once. Of the sample, 18% falls within the top ten clones. The sequenced sample was peripheral blood. The receptors shown here come from a man between 65 and 79 years old with active COVID-19.

This clone was detected a few times. The chain links TRBV2 to TRBJ1-5, with 9 bases identical to TRBD1. The CDR3 consists of 14 residues. The V gene end was trimmed by 4 bases and the J gene end by 6 bases; junction bases not matched to a gene: 4. Germline V lookup: CDR1 SNHLY, CDR2 FYNNEI. The CDR3 sequence: CASSVGQGSQPQHF. For the CDR3, the DNA is TGTGCCAGCAGTGTAGGACAGGGGAGTCAGCCCCAGCATTTT.

The chain recombines TRBV7-7 with TRBJ2-5; possibly TRBD1 for D (6 bases). V was clipped by 1 base and J by 5 bases, with 14 bases between them. Germline V lookup: CDR1 SSHAT, CDR2 FNYEAQ (reference sequence). The CDR3 extends over 15 amino acids. The CDR3 spells CASSLGPDRLETQYF. The DNA for the CDR3 is TGTGCCAGCAGCTTAGGGCCGGACAGATTGGAGACCCAGTACTTC. The full variable domain, with the rest looked up from reference TRBV7-7 and TRBJ2-5, is GAGVSQSPRYKVTKRGQDVTLRCDPISSHATLYWYQQALGQGPEFLTYFNYEAQPDKSGLPSDRFSAERPEGSISTLTIQRTEQRDSAMYRCASSLGPDRLETQYFGPGTRLLVL.

The genes are TRBV11-2 and TRBJ2-7; 10 positions agree with TRBD1. Germline lookup yields CDR1 SGHAT and CDR2 FQNNGV. There are 14 residues in the CDR3. The ends lost 4 bases at V and 2 bases at J; junction bases unmatched: 2. The CDR3 DNA follows: TGTGCCAGCAGCTCGACAGGGGGCCCCTACGAGCAGTACTTC. It specifies CASSSTGGPYEQYF.

The V and J genes are TRBV7-2 and TRBJ2-2, with 7 bases aligning to TRBD1. The CDR3 consists of 14 residues. CDR1 is SGHTA, CDR2 FQGNSA, per germline. Trimming at V came to 10 bases and at J to 7 bases, leaving 12 bases not matched to a gene. CDR3 sequence (DNA): TGTGCCACCTCCGGACGGAGGACAGGCGGGGAGCTGTTTTTT. Translation gives CATSGRRTGGELFF.

Worth noting for this clone: Sequence at one end of the junction differs from germline and may be a read error. J is TRBJ1-6 and V is TRBV30; D might be TRBD1 (6 bases). Germline V gene lookup returns CDR1 GTSNPN and CDR2 SVGIG (reference sequence). This CDR3 is 14 amino acids long. In DNA form, the CDR3 reads TGTGCCTGGGAAGGCACAGGGTATAGTTCACCCCTCCACTTT. Amino acids: CAWEGTGYSSPLHF.

The V call is TRBV10-3, the J call TRBJ2-7; D perhaps matches TRBD2 (5 bases). The germline V and J ends were trimmed by 3 bases and 4 bases, with 10 bases remaining between them. The germline V gene has CDR1 ENHRY and CDR2 SYGVKD. The CDR3 has 13 amino acids. CDR3 nucleotide sequence: TGTGCCATCAGTGATAGCGAGAGTTACGAGCAGTACTTC. It encodes CAISDSESYEQYF.

The chain couples TRBV9 to TRBJ2-7; 7 bases agree with TRBD2. Losses at the gene ends were 0 bases for V and 7 bases for J; bases not matched to a gene: 4. The CDR3 length is 13 residues. CDR1 and CDR2 from the germline V gene are SGDLS and YYNGEE. CDR3 residues: CASSVGGGGEQYF. CDR3 nucleotide sequence: TGTGCCAGCAGCGTAGGCGGGGGAGGTGAGCAGTACTTC.

This chain joins TRBV5-6 and TRBJ2-2, with 8 bases matching TRBD1. There are 16 residues in the CDR3. V lost 2 bases and J lost 5; bases outside the gene matches: 8. The germline V gene encodes CDR1 SGHDT and CDR2 YYEEEE. The chain's CDR3 is CASSLAGQGVTGELFF. The CDR3 bases are TGTGCCAGCAGCTTAGCAGGACAGGGCGTAACCGGGGAGCTGTTTTTT.

The chain couples TRBV2 to TRBJ1-2; weak D call: TRBD1 (5 bases). Germline CDR1 reads SNHLY; CDR2 reads FYNNEI. Trimming pared 4 bases from V and 3 bases from J, leaving 12 bases between. The CDR3 spans 14 residues. In DNA, the CDR3 is TGTGCCAGCAGTGTGATAGGGGAGGACTATGGCTACACCTTC. Translation gives CASSVIGEDYGYTF. The complete variable domain, with remaining parts taken from reference TRBV2 and TRBJ1-2, reads EPEVTQTPSHQVTQMGQEVILRCVPISNHLYFYWYRQILGQKVEFLVSFYNNEISEKSEIFDDQFSVERPDGSNFTLKIRSTKLEDSAMYFCASSVIGEDYGYTFGSGTRLTVV.

This chain links TRBV15 with TRBJ1-2; maybe TRBD1 (5 bases). The CDR3 has 18 amino acids. Per the germline V gene, CDR1 is LNHNV and CDR2 is YYDKDF (reference sequence). Trimming cost V 0 bases and J 0 bases, with 17 bases left between them. CDR3 region: CATSRDRAGPLTNYGYTF. In DNA form, the CDR3 reads TGTGCCACCAGCAGAGATAGGGCAGGGCCCCTTACTAACTATGGCTACACCTTC.

V is TRBV6-2 or TRBV6-3 and J is TRBJ1-5; D may be TRBD1 (6 bases). Germline V CDR1 and CDR2: MNHEY, SVGEGT. With 5 bases removed from V and 7 bases from J, the gap between germline ends came to 21 bases. This CDR3 has 16 amino acids. Written as DNA, the CDR3 is TGTGCCAGCAGTGACCGGGACATAAGCCCGGGGCAGCCCCAGCATTTT. Translated, it gives CASSDRDISPGQPQHF.

The chain joins TRBV3-1 (or the pseudogene TRBV3-2) to TRBJ2-5; TRBD2 agrees at 8 bases. Germline V gives CDR1 LGHDT, CDR2 YNNKEL (reference sequence). The CDR3 spans 14 residues. V trimming: 0 bases; J trimming: 5 bases; junction bases outside the gene matches: 2. The DNA for the CDR3 is TGTGCCAGCAGCCAAGATCGGGAGGGGGAGACCCAGTACTTC. Its translation is CASSQDREGETQYF.

J is TRBJ2-7 and V is TRBV19; TRBD2 matches 11 bases. The CDR3 consists of 16 residues. V lost 3 bases to trimming and J lost 0 bases; unmatched junction nucleotides: 4. Looked up from germline, CDR1 is LNHDA and CDR2 is SQIVND (reference sequence). CDR3 region: CASSMGLADLSYEQYF. DNA for the CDR3: TGTGCCAGTAGTATGGGACTAGCGGACCTCTCCTACGAGCAGTACTTC.

The chain has TRBV7-9 and TRBJ2-1; 8 bases match TRBD2. The CDR3 is made up of 16 amino acids. Germline V CDR1 and CDR2: SEHNR, FQNEAQ (reference sequence). The J segment lost 2 bases and the V segment lost 3 bases, leaving 6 bases of the junction unmatched. In DNA, the CDR3 is TGTGCCAGCAGCTTTGAGACTAGCGTTACCTACAATGAGCAGTTCTTC. It yields the protein CASSFETSVTYNEQFF.

The genes are TRBV6-5 and TRBJ1-4; D is unresolved. The CDR3 sequence is 13 residues long. The V and J ends lost 6 bases and 8 bases respectively, with 13 bases between them. Looked up from germline, CDR1 is MNHEY and CDR2 is SVGAGI. Here the CDR3 DNA reads TGTGCCAGCAGCCCACGGAGGTTGGAAAAACTGTTTTTT. Its translation is CASSPRRLEKLFF.

V usage is TRBV3-1 (or the pseudogene TRBV3-2) and J usage is TRBJ1-1, with D perhaps matching TRBD1 (5 bases). This CDR3 is 13 amino acids long. Germline CDR1 is LGHDT and CDR2 is YNNKEL (reference sequence). Trimming removed 5 bases at V and 1 base at J, with 8 bases between. CDR3 region: CASSGHTNTEAFF. DNA for the CDR3: TGTGCCAGCAGCGGACACACGAACACTGAAGCTTTCTTT.

Within the sample, this clone is medium-sized. The chain combines TRBV27 with TRBJ2-7; TRBD2 aligns across 11 bases. Germline lookup yields CDR1 MNHEY and CDR2 SMNVEV (reference sequence). There are 15 residues in the CDR3. V lost 5 bases, J lost 1 base, and 4 bases stayed unmatched. In DNA form, the CDR3 reads TGTGCCAGCAGTCTACTAGCGGGGGCGTCCTACGAGCAGTACTTC. The encoded protein is CASSLLAGASYEQYF.

The chain recombines TRBV28 with TRBJ1-2; D might be TRBD1 (6 bases). Germline CDR1 MDHEN, CDR2 SYDVKM. CDR3 length: 16 amino acids. Trimming removed 2 bases at V and 4 bases at J, with 17 bases between. This CDR3 reads CASSLGGGAGSYGYTF. Written as DNA, the CDR3 is TGTGCCAGCAGTTTAGGGGGGGGCGCGGGGTCCTATGGCTACACCTTC.

CDR3 in DNA: TGTGCCAGCAGCTTGGGAGGCCTGGCTCAAGAGACCCAGTACTTC. Translating gives CASSLGGLAQETQYF. The V and J genes are TRBV5-4 and TRBJ2-5; D remains unclear. Germline CDR1 reads SGHNT; CDR2 reads YYREEE (reference sequence). Trimming took off 0 bases at V and 2 bases at J, with 11 bases between the two ends. The CDR3 consists of 15 residues.

The chain links TRBV2 to TRBJ1-2; TRBD1 aligns across 8 bases. The CDR3 spans 15 residues. Trimming removed 5 bases from V and 5 bases from J; junction bases left unmatched: 10. Germline CDR1 reads SNHLY; CDR2 reads FYNNEI. The CDR3 DNA reads TGTGCCAGCAGTCCCCGGGACAGGCTTAATTATGGCTACACCTTC. It encodes CASSPRDRLNYGYTF.